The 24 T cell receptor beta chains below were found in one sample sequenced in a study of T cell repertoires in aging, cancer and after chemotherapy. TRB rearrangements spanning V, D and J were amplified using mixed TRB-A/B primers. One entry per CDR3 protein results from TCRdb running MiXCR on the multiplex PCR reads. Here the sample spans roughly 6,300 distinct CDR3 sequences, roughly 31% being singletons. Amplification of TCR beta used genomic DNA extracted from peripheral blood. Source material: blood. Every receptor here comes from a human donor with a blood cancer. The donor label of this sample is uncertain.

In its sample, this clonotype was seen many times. The CDR3 nucleotides read TGCAGCGCCAGACAGGGGTGGGGAATGAACACTGAAGCTTTCTTT. It codes for CSARQGWGMNTEAFF. V and J are TRBV29-1 and TRBJ1-1, with 8 bases that match TRBD1. V lost 7 bases and J lost 0; bases outside the gene matches: 10. Germline V gene sequence: CDR1 SQVTM, CDR2 ANQGSEA. The CDR3 extends over 15 amino acids.

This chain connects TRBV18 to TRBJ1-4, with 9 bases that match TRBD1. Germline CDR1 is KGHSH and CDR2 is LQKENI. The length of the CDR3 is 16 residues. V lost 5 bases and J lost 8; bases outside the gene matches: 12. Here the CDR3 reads CASSRSTGGGLEKLFF. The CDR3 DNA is TGTGCCAGCTCAAGGAGTACAGGGGGCGGATTAGAAAAACTGTTTTTT. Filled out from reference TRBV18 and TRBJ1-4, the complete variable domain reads NAGVMQNPRHLVRRRGQEARLRCSPMKGHSHVYWYRQLPEEGLKFMVYLQKENIIDESGMPKERFSAEFPKEGPSILRIQQVVRGDSAAYFCASSRSTGGGLEKLFFGSGTQLSVL.

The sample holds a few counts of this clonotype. The CDR3 region is CASRGTLGNTIYF. CDR3 in DNA: TGTGCCAGCAGAGGGACACTAGGAAACACCATATATTTT. The chain has TRBV12-3 or TRBV12-4 and TRBJ1-3, with D maybe TRBD1 (6 bases). This CDR3 spans 13 amino acids. Trimming stripped 6 bases from V and 4 bases from J, with 10 bases between.

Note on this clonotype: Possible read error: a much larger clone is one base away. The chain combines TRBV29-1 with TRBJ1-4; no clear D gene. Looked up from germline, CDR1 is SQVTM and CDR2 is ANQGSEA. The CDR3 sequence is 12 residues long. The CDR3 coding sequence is TGCAGCGGTCTCGCTGATAATGAAAAAGTGTTTTTT. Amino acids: CSGLADNEKVFF.

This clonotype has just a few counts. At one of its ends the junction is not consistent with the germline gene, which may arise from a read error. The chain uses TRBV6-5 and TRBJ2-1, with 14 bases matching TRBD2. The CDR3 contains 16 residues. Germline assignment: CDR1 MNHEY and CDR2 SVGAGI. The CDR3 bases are TGTGCCAGCAGTGACTCGACTAGCGGGGGGGCCAATGAGCAGTTCTTC. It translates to CASSDSTSGGANEQFF.

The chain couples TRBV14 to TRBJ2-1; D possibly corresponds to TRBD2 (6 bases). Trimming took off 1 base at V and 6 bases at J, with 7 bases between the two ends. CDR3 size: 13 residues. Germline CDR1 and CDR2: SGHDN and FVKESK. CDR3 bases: TGTGCCAGCAGCCAAGGGGGACTCAATGAGCAGTTCTTC. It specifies CASSQGGLNEQFF.

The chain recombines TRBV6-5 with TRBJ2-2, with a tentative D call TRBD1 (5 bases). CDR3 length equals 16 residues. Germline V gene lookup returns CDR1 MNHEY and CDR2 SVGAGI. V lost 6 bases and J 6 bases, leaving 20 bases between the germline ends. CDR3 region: CASSPPAGWISGELFF. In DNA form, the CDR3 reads TGTGCCAGCAGCCCCCCGGCAGGGTGGATTTCCGGGGAGCTGTTTTTT.

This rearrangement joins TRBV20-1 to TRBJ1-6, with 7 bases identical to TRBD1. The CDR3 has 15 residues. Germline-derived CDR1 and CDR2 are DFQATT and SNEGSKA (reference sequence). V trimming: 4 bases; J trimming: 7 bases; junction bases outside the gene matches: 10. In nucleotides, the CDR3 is TGCAGTGCTAATCCCTCGACAGGGACGAATTCACCCCTCCACTTT. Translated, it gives CSANPSTGTNSPLHF.

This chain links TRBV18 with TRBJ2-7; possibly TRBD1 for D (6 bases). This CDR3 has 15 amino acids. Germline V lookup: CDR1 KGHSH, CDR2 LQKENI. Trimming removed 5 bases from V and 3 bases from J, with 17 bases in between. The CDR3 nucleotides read TGTGCCAGCTCAGGCTCAGGGGAGTTCCTCTACGAGCAGTACTTC. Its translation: CASSGSGEFLYEQYF.

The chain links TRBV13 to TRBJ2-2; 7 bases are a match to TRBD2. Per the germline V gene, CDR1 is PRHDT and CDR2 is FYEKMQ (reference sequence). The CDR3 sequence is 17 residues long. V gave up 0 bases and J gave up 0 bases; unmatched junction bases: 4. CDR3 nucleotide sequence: TGTGCCAGCAGCTTAGGGCCGGGGGGTACGAACACCGGGGAGCTGTTTTTT. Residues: CASSLGPGGTNTGELFF.

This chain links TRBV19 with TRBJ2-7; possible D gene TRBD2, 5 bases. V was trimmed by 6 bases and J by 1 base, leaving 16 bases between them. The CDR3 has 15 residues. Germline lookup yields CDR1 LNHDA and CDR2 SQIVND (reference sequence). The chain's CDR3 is CASRSIGGESYEQYF. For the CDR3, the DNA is TGTGCCAGTAGAAGTATCGGAGGTGAGTCCTACGAGCAGTACTTC.

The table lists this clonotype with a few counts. CDR3 loop: CASSLVFQGAGTGELFF. In DNA, the CDR3 is TGTGCCAGCAGCTTGGTCTTTCAGGGGGCCGGCACCGGGGAGCTGTTTTTT. The chain employs TRBV6-5 and TRBJ2-2; 8 positions match TRBD1. The CDR3 loop spans 17 amino acids. Germline lookup yields CDR1 MNHEY and CDR2 SVGAGI. With 6 bases clipped from V and 4 bases from J, the junction kept 13 bases outside the gene matches.

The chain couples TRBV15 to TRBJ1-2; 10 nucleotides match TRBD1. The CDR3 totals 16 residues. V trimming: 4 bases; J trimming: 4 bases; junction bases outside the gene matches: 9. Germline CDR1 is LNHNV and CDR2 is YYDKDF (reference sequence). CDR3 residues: CATSTSGTGAGYGYTF. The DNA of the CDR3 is TGTGCCACCAGCACGTCAGGGACAGGGGCCGGCTATGGCTACACCTTC.

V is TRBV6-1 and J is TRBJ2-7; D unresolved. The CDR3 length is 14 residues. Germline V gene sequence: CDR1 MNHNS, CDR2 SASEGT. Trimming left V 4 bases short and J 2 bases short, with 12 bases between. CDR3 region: CASSGRNPPYEQYF. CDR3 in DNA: TGTGCCAGCAGTGGTAGGAACCCGCCCTACGAGCAGTACTTC.

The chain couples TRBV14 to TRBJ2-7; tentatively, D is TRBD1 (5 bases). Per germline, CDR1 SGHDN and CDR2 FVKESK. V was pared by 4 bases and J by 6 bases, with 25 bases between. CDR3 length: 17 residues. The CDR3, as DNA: TGTGCCAGCAGCCCATCTGGGGTGTGGGGCGAATTGCTCGAGCAGTACTTC. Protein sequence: CASSPSGVWGELLEQYF.

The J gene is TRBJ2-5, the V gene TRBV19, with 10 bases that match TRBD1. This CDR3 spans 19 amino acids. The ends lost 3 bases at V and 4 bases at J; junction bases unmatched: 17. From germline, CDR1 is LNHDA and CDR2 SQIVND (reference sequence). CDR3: CASSIGGSLTGGGGETQYF. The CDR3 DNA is TGTGCCAGTAGTATCGGGGGGTCCCTGACAGGGGGCGGTGGAGAGACCCAGTACTTC.

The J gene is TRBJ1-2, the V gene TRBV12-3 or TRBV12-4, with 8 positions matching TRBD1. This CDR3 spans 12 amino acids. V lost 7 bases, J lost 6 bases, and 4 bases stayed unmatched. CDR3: CASTKTGDGYTF. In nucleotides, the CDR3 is TGTGCCAGCACTAAGACAGGGGATGGCTACACCTTC.

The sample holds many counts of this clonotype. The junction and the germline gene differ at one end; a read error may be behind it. The CDR3 coding sequence is TGTGCCAGCAGTGGGAACCGGGACAGGGAAAATTTT. This translates into CASSGNRDRENF. This chain connects TRBV6-1 to TRBJ2-3; 9 positions agree with TRBD1. The CDR3 totals 12 residues. Germline V gene sequence: CDR1 MNHNS, CDR2 SASEGT.

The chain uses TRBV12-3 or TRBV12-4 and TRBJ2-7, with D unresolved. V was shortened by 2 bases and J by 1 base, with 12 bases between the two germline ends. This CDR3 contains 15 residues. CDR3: CASSLRLLPSYEQYF. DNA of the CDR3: TGTGCCAGCAGTTTAAGACTTTTGCCTTCCTACGAGCAGTACTTC.

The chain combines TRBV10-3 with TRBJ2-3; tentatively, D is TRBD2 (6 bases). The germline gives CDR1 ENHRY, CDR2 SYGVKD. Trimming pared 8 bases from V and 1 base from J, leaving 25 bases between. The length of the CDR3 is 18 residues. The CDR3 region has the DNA TGTGCCATCTCTCCTGCCGAGGCGGGGCCCTTCGGCACAGATACGCAGTATTTT. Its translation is CAISPAEAGPFGTDTQYF.

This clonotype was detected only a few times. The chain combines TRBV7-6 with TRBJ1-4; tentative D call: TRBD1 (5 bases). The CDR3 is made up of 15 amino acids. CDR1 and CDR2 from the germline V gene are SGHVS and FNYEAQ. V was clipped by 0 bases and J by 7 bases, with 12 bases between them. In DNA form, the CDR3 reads TGTGCCAGCAGCTTAGCGGAGGGGAAGGGTGAAAAACTGTTTTTT. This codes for CASSLAEGKGEKLFF. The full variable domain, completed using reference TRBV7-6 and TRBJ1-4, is GAGVSQSPRYKVTKRGQDVALRCDPISGHVSLYWYRQALGQGPEFLTYFNYEAQQDKSGLPNDRFSAERPEGSISTLTIQRTEQRDSAMYRCASSLAEGKGEKLFFGSGTQLSVL.

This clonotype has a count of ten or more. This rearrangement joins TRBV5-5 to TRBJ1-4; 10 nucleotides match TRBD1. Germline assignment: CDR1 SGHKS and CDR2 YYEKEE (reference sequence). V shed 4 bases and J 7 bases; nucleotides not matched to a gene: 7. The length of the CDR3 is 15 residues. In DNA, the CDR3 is TGTGCCAGCAGCCTGACAGGGGGCATCGGTGAAAAACTGTTTTTT. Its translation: CASSLTGGIGEKLFF. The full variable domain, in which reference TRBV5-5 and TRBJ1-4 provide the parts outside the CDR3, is DAGVTQSPTHLIKTRGQQVTLRCSPISGHKSVSWYQQVLGQGPQFIFQYYEKEERGRGNFPDRFSARQFPNYSSELNVNALLLGDSALYLCASSLTGGIGEKLFFGSGTQLSVL.

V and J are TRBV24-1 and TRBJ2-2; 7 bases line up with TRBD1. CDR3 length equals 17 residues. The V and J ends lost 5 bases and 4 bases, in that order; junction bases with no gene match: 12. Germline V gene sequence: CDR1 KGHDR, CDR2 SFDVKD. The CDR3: CATSGDTGDHPTGELFF. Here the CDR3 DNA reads TGTGCCACCAGTGGGGACACAGGGGACCACCCCACCGGGGAGCTGTTTTTT.

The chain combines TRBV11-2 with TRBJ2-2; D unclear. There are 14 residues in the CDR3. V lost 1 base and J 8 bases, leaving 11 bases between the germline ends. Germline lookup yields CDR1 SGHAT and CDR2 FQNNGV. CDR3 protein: CASSLGSETGELFF. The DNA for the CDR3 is TGTGCCAGCAGCTTAGGGAGTGAAACGGGGGAGCTGTTTTTT. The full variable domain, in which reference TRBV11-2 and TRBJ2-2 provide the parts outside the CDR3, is EAGVAQSPRYKIIEKRQSVAFWCNPISGHATLYWYQQILGQGPKLLIQFQNNGVVDDSQLPKDRFSAERLKGVDSTLKIQPAKLEDSAVYLCASSLGSETGELFFGEGSRLTVL.